The entry below gives a single T cell receptor beta chain sequence along with its context. V gave up 3 bases and J gave up 6 bases; unmatched junction bases: 7. The CDR3 loop spans 15 amino acids. The V gene's germline CDR1 is MDHEN and CDR2 SYDVKM. Per the study methods: Reference gene primers were amplified, and this amplification served to estimate nucleated cell counts. The table came from immunoSEQ multiplex PCR; TCRdb's copy has only in-frame clones and leaves some out. V and J calls and clone size are copied from that table; D and trimming were computed from the DNA. The data contain about 180,000 clones, about nine tenths of them singletons. This specimen comes from a study of blood T cell repertoires in COVID-19. Study overall: Spain, Italy and the United States supplied samples that represented acute and convalescent COVID-19. T cells, B-cell-depleted T cells, or PBMCs supplied cDNA or gDNA.

The source is a woman in her 30s with acute or convalescent COVID-19. This chain joins TRBV28 and TRBJ2-1, with TRBD1 matching 8 bases. The sample taken for sequencing was peripheral blood. The CDR3 protein is CASSFKQGGINEQFF. CDR3 in DNA: TGTGCCAGCAGTTTCAAACAGGGGGGCATCAATGAGCAGTTCTTC.